This TCR beta chain stems from a study of blood T cell repertoires in COVID-19. Whole-study context: Some COVID-19 samples were acute and others convalescent; all came from the United States, Italy and Spain. From T cells, B-cell-depleted T cells, or PBMCs came the material, which was cDNA or gDNA.

With 6 bases removed from V and 5 bases from J, the gap between germline ends came to 9 bases. CDR3 length: 12 amino acids. Germline V CDR1 and CDR2: LNHDA, SQIVND (reference sequence). In the study's own analysis: Amplified reference gene primers provided the basis for estimating nucleated cell counts. Sequencing was performed with immunoSEQ multiplex PCR; in TCRdb, only in-frame clones are kept and a portion is missing. That table gives V, J and clone size, and the DNA gave D and trimming. The sample carries around 72,000 clones, approximately 82% recorded once. The sequence derives from an elderly woman with acute or convalescent COVID-19. J is TRBJ2-3 and V is TRBV19; D ambiguous. Specimen: peripheral blood. As DNA, the CDR3 is TGTGCCAGTAGCTTTTCGAGAGATACGCAGTATTTT. It specifies CASSFSRDTQYF.